A single sample gave rise to the 27 T cell receptor beta chains below, sequenced in a study of CD8+ T cells in alopecia areata. RNA was isolated and reverse transcribed to cDNA, the sequencing template. Sequencing was performed with immunoSEQ multiplex PCR; in TCRdb, only in-frame clones are kept and a portion is missing. The data contain 110,000 to 150,000 clones, 51% of them seen just once; the ten biggest clones take up 0.85% to 1%. The specimen comprised CD4+ T cells sorted from blood, sampled at week 0. Every receptor here comes from a human donor with alopecia areata.

The chain carries TRBV30 and TRBJ1-5; D remains unclear. This CDR3 contains 15 residues. The ends were cut back, 2 bases at V and 0 bases at J, with 11 bases in the middle. Germline CDR1 reads GTSNPN; CDR2 reads SVGIG (reference sequence). CDR3 loop: CAWSPLRSSNQPQHF. As DNA, the CDR3 is TGTGCCTGGAGTCCCCTCAGGTCTAGCAATCAGCCCCAGCATTTT.

This clone was picked up a small number of times. The chain recombines TRBV23-1 with TRBJ2-1; tentatively, D is TRBD1 (6 bases). TRBV23-1 is labeled an ORF, and its function is uncertain. This CDR3 is 12 amino acids long. V was trimmed by 4 bases and J by 12 bases, leaving 13 bases between them. As DNA, the CDR3 is TGCGCCAGCAGTCGACCCAGGGGAGCGCAGTTCTTC. Encoded protein: CASSRPRGAQFF.

This clone was seen a handful of times. The V and J genes are TRBV11-2 and TRBJ2-5; 7 nucleotides line up with TRBD1. This CDR3 region has 17 residues. The germline V gene has CDR1 SGHAT and CDR2 FQNNGV. The ends lost 8 bases at V and 2 bases at J; junction bases unmatched: 17. CDR3 in DNA: TGTGCCAGCCGAGAGCTCCCGGGACAGAGACTTCAAGAGACCCAGTACTTC. Amino acids: CASRELPGQRLQETQYF.

The chain joins TRBV14 to TRBJ1-2; D is perhaps TRBD1 (5 bases). Trimming left V 4 bases short and J 5 bases short, with 11 bases between. Per germline, CDR1 SGHDN and CDR2 FVKESK. This CDR3 contains 13 residues. The CDR3 spells CASSLSGVYGYTF. In DNA form, the CDR3 reads TGTGCCAGCAGCCTGTCGGGGGTGTATGGCTACACCTTC. The full variable domain, with the rest looked up from reference TRBV14 and TRBJ1-2, is EAGVTQFPSHSVIEKGQTVTLRCDPISGHDNLYWYRRVMGKEIKFLLHFVKESKQDESGMPNNRFLAERTGGTYSTLKVQPAELEDSGVYFCASSLSGVYGYTFGSGTRLTVV.

DNA of the CDR3: TGTGCCAGCAGGGGACAGGGGGCGAACACTGAAGCTTTCTTT. Translation: CASRGQGANTEAFF. The rearrangement joins TRBV2 to TRBJ1-1; 12 nucleotides line up with TRBD1. This CDR3 region has 14 residues. V shed 6 bases, J shed 1 base, and the junction held 0 bases outside the gene matches. CDR1 is SNHLY and CDR2 is FYNNEI in the germline V gene.

In its sample, this clone was seen once. This specimen includes other DNA sequences encoding the same CDR3. V and J are TRBV7-2 and TRBJ2-3, with 8 bases that match TRBD2. This CDR3 is built from 16 residues. With 5 bases clipped from V and 2 bases from J, the junction kept 9 bases outside the gene matches. The germline CDR1 and CDR2 sequences are SGHTA and FQGNSA. CDR3 DNA sequence: TGTGCCAGCAGCCCCGGGCTAGCGGGTCACACAGATACGCAGTATTTT. Its translation is CASSPGLAGHTDTQYF.

This sequence joins TRBV4-3 and TRBJ2-6; no firm D call. The germline V and J ends were trimmed by 3 bases and 1 base, with 16 bases remaining between them. Germline CDR1 LGHNA, CDR2 YSLEER. CDR3 size: 18 residues. The CDR3 DNA reads TGCGCCAGCAGCCAGATACTGAACAAGTGGTCTGGGGCCAACGTCCTGACTTTC. Protein product: CASSQILNKWSGANVLTF.

V and J are TRBV5-1 and TRBJ2-5; D ambiguous. Germline assignment: CDR1 SGHRS and CDR2 YFSETQ. The ends were cut back, 0 bases at V and 1 base at J, with 10 bases in the middle. This CDR3 is 15 amino acids long. CDR3 nucleotides: TGCGCCAGCAGCTTGGATTATCGTCGCCAAGAGACCCAGTACTTC. It is translated as CASSLDYRRQETQYF.

This chain joins TRBV29-1 and TRBJ1-5, with 7 bases that match TRBD1. Per germline, CDR1 SQVTM and CDR2 ANQGSEA. The CDR3 runs 15 residues. V was pared by 4 bases and J by 3 bases, with 9 bases of the junction left unmatched. The CDR3 coding sequence is TGCAGCGTTGTTGGTCCAGGGGGTCACAATCAGCCCCAGCATTTT. This sequence encodes CSVVGPGGHNQPQHF.

This chain links TRBV5-1 with TRBJ2-1; maybe TRBD2 (6 bases). V was clipped by 9 bases and J by 8 bases, with 18 bases between them. CDR1 and CDR2 (germline): SGHRS, YFSETQ. The CDR3 covers 13 residues. The CDR3 bases are TGCGCCACCAGAGCCGGGAGCCTGGATGAGCAGTTCTTC. This translates into CATRAGSLDEQFF.

This clone was seen more than once but under ten times. The chain carries TRBV29-1 and TRBJ1-2; 7 positions agree with TRBD1. The V segment lost 6 bases and the J segment 0 bases; nucleotides outside the gene matches: 10. Germline CDR1 is SQVTM and CDR2 is ANQGSEA. The CDR3 runs to 15 residues. The CDR3 spells CSVSGTAVSNYGYTF. Here the CDR3 DNA reads TGCAGCGTGTCGGGGACAGCAGTATCTAACTATGGCTACACCTTC.

The genes are TRBV11-2 and TRBJ2-5; 8 positions agree with TRBD1. V dropped 7 bases and J dropped 3; count of bases not matched to a gene: 10. From germline, CDR1 is SGHAT and CDR2 FQNNGV. The CDR3 loop spans 15 amino acids. The CDR3 sequence: CASTRTGRAEETQYF. The CDR3 coding sequence is TGTGCCAGCACCCGGACAGGGCGGGCCGAAGAGACCCAGTACTTC.

The chain employs TRBV6-1 and TRBJ2-5; the match to TRBD1 covers 7 bases. V lost 6 bases to trimming and J lost 2 bases; unmatched junction nucleotides: 6. From germline, CDR1 is MNHNS and CDR2 SASEGT. The CDR3 runs 14 residues. The CDR3 spells CASRRHRGQETQYF. CDR3 DNA sequence: TGTGCCAGCAGAAGACACAGGGGACAAGAGACCCAGTACTTC.

The chain links TRBV29-1 to TRBJ2-1, with D possibly being TRBD2 (6 bases). The V gene's germline CDR1 is SQVTM and CDR2 ANQGSEA. This CDR3 is 18 amino acids long. V lost 4 bases, J lost 0 bases, and 22 bases lay in between. CDR3 sequence reads: CSVGRGGYSGLSYNEQFF. In nucleotides, the CDR3 is TGCAGCGTTGGGAGGGGCGGCTATTCAGGGCTCTCCTACAATGAGCAGTTCTTC.

The chain links TRBV18 to TRBJ2-5; perhaps TRBD2 as D (5 bases). The V gene's germline CDR1 is KGHSH and CDR2 LQKENI. V was trimmed by 4 bases and J by 5 bases, leaving 14 bases between them. The CDR3 is made up of 14 amino acids. In DNA, the CDR3 is TGTGCCAGCTCACGCAGCGGACCCCCGGAGACCCAGTACTTC. This encodes CASSRSGPPETQYF.

This clone turned up a few times. The chain recombines TRBV10-3 with TRBJ1-1; perhaps TRBD1 as D (5 bases). V lost 10 bases and J 3 bases, leaving 18 bases between the germline ends. The CDR3 is 14 residues long. Per germline, CDR1 ENHRY and CDR2 SYGVKD. The CDR3 coding sequence is TGTGCCACTGGAGGGACGCAGGGAGACACTGAAGCTTTCTTT. Its protein is CATGGTQGDTEAFF.

The chain carries TRBV28 and TRBJ1-5; TRBD1 agrees at 7 bases. The J segment lost 3 bases and the V segment lost 6 bases, leaving 8 bases of the junction unmatched. From germline, CDR1 is MDHEN and CDR2 SYDVKM. The CDR3 covers 15 residues. The CDR3 sequence: CASRLGQAFNQPQHF. CDR3 bases: TGTGCCAGCAGACTAGGACAGGCGTTCAATCAGCCCCAGCATTTT.

The rearrangement links TRBV25-1 to TRBJ2-3; D is ambiguous. Germline-derived CDR1 and CDR2 are MGHDK and SYGVNS. The CDR3 covers 10 residues. V lost 5 bases and J 7 bases, leaving 4 bases between the germline ends. The CDR3 loop is CASSFYTQYF. CDR3 sequence (DNA): TGTGCCAGCAGTTTTTATACGCAGTATTTT.

This clone has more than one count but fewer than ten. The CDR3 region is CASNPRGGMPFSGANVLTF. The DNA of the CDR3 is TGTGCCAGCAACCCCCGGGGCGGGATGCCCTTCTCTGGGGCCAACGTCCTGACTTTC. V is TRBV27 and J is TRBJ2-6; tentatively, D is TRBD2 (6 bases). The germline V gene has CDR1 MNHEY and CDR2 SMNVEV (reference sequence). The germline V and J ends were trimmed by 7 bases and 0 bases, with 22 bases remaining between them. The CDR3 has 19 amino acids.

This clone was seen more than once but under ten times. V and J are TRBV6-5 and TRBJ2-7; TRBD2 matches 9 bases. Germline V CDR1 and CDR2: MNHEY, SVGAGI. Trimming removed 6 bases from V and 3 bases from J; junction bases left unmatched: 6. The CDR3 contains 14 residues. The CDR3 region is CASSRQAGGYEQYF. CDR3 DNA: TGTGCCAGCAGCCGCCAAGCGGGAGGCTACGAGCAGTACTTC.

The V call is TRBV27, the J call TRBJ2-1, with TRBD2 identical over 8 bases. The CDR3 has 19 amino acids. V lost 5 bases and J lost 5; bases outside the gene matches: 20. CDR1 is MNHEY and CDR2 is SMNVEV in the germline V gene (reference sequence). The DNA for the CDR3 is TGTGCCAGCAGTCCCCGGGGGGGACCGGCGGGCGGGGGAAACAATGAGCAGTTCTTC. Its translation is CASSPRGGPAGGGNNEQFF.

V is TRBV7-2 and J is TRBJ2-1; 10 bases match TRBD2. Trimming removed 2 bases from V and 5 bases from J; junction bases left unmatched: 3. Looked up from germline, CDR1 is SGHTA and CDR2 is FQGNSA. The CDR3 runs to 15 residues. The CDR3 region has the DNA TGTGCCAGCAGCTTATATGGACTAGCGGACAATGAGCAGTTCTTC. Amino acid sequence: CASSLYGLADNEQFF.

This clone was observed a few times. The chain combines TRBV11-2 with TRBJ2-3; weak D call: TRBD2 (5 bases). CDR1 is SGHAT and CDR2 is FQNNGV in the germline V gene. This CDR3 spans 16 amino acids. V lost 5 bases and J 4 bases, leaving 19 bases between the germline ends. CDR3 region: CASSPRVRAQADTQYF. As DNA, the CDR3 is TGTGCCAGCAGCCCAAGAGTGAGGGCCCAGGCAGATACGCAGTATTTT.

The rearrangement joins TRBV5-6 to TRBJ1-2; 9 bases align to TRBD1. The CDR3 length is 15 residues. V lost 2 bases and J lost 4; bases outside the gene matches: 6. CDR1 SGHDT and CDR2 YYEEEE come from the germline V gene. CDR3 bases: TGTGCCAGCAGCTTCCGGGACAGGGACTTCTATGGCTACACCTTC. Amino acids: CASSFRDRDFYGYTF.

This chain joins TRBV29-1 and TRBJ2-2; D is unresolved. Trimming took 7 bases from V and 5 from J, leaving 20 bases between them. This CDR3 spans 15 amino acids. CDR1 and CDR2 from the germline V gene are SQVTM and ANQGSEA. The CDR3 is CSAGVIRQATGELFF. The CDR3 DNA follows: TGCAGCGCTGGGGTCATACGCCAGGCAACCGGGGAGCTGTTTTTT.

This clone was counted a few times. J is TRBJ2-3 and V is TRBV29-1; 7 bases are shared with TRBD2. The germline V gene has CDR1 SQVTM and CDR2 ANQGSEA. V was pared by 6 bases and J by 2 bases, with 8 bases of the junction left unmatched. The CDR3 has 14 amino acids. CDR3 in amino acids: CSVSGRDYTDTQYF. CDR3 nucleotides: TGCAGCGTGTCGGGCAGGGACTACACAGATACGCAGTATTTT.

This clone was seen a handful of times. J is TRBJ2-3 and V is TRBV29-1, with TRBD2 matching 15 bases. The ends lost 7 bases at V and 4 bases at J; junction bases unmatched: 9. In germline, CDR1 is SQVTM, CDR2 ANQGSEA. The CDR3 totals 16 residues. The CDR3 nucleotides are TGCAGCGAGACAAACGGACTAGCGGGAGGGTCAGATACGCAGTATTTT. Its protein product is CSETNGLAGGSDTQYF.